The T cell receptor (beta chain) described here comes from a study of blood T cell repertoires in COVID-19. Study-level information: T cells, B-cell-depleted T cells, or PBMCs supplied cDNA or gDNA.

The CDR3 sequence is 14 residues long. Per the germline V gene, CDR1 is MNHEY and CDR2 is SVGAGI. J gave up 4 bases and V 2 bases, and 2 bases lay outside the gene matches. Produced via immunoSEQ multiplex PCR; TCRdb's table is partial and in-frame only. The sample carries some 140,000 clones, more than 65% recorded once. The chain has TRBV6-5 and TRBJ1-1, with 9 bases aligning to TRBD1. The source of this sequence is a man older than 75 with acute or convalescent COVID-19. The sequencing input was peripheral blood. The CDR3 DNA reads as TGTGCCAGCAGTTACACGGACAGGGGCACTGAAGCTTTCTTT. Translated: CASSYTDRGTEAFF.